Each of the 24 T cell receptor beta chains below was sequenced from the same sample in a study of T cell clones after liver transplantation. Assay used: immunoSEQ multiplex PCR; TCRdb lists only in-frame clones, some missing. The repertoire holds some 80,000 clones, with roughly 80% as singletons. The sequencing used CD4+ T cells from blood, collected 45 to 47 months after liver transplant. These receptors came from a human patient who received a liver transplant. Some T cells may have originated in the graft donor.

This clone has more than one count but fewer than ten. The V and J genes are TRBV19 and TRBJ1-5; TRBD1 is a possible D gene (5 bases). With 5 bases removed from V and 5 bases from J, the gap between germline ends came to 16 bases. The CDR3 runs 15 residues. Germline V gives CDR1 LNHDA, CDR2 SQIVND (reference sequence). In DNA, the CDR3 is TGTGCCAGTAGTTTACTTCAGGGTCGAGATCAGCCCCAGCATTTT. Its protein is CASSLLQGRDQPQHF.

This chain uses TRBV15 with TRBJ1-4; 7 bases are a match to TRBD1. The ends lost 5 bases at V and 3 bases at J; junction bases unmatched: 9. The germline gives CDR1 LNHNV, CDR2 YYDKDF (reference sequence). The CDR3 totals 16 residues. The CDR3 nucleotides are TGTGCCACCAGCTCCACAGGGGATAGGGCTAATGAAAAACTGTTTTTT. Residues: CATSSTGDRANEKLFF.

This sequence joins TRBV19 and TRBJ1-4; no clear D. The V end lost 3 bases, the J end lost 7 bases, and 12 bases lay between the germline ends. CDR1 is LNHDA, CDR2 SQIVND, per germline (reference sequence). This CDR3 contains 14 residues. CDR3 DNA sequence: TGTGCCAGTAGTATCATGACTACTGGTGAAAAACTGTTTTTT. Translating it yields CASSIMTTGEKLFF.

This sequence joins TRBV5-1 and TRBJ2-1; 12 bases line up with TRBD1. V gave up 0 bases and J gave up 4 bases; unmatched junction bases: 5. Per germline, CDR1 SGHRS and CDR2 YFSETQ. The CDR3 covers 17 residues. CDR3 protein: CASSLAGTGGKYNEQFF. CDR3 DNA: TGCGCCAGCAGCTTGGCAGGGACAGGGGGCAAGTACAATGAGCAGTTCTTC.

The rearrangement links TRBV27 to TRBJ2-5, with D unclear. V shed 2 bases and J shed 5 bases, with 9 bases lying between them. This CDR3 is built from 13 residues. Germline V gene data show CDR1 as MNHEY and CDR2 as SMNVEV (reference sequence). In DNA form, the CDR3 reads TGTGCCAGCAGTTTAGGGGATCGGGAGACCCAGTACTTC. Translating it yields CASSLGDRETQYF.

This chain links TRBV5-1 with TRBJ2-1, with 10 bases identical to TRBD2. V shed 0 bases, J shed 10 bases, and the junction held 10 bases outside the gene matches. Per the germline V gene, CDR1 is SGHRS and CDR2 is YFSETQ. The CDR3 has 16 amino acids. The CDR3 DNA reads TGCGCCAGCAGCTTGGTGGTAGCGGGAGGCGGAGGGGAGCAGTTCTTC. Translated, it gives CASSLVVAGGGGEQFF.

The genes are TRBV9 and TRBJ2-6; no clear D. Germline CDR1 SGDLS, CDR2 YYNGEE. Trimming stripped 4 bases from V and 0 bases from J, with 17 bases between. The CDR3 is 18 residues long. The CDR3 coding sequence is TGTGCCAGCAGCTCTGGAGCAGCTACTATCTCTGGGGCCAACGTCCTGACTTTC. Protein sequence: CASSSGAATISGANVLTF. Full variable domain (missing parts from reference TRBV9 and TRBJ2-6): DSGVTQTPKHLITATGQRVTLRCSPRSGDLSVYWYQQSLDQGLQFLIQYYNGEERAKGNILERFSAQQFPDLHSELNLSSLELGDSALYFCASSSGAATISGANVLTFGAGSRLTVL.

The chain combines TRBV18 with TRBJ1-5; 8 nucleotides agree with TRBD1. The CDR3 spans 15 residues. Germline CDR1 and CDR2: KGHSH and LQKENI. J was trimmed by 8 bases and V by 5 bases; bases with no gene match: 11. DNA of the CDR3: TGTGCCAGCTCATCGCTGCGGACAGGGAGGGAGCCCCAGCATTTT. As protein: CASSSLRTGREPQHF.

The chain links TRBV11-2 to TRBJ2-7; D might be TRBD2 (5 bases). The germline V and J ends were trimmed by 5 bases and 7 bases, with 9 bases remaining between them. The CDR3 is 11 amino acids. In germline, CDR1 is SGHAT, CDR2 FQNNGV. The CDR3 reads CASSTRTEQYF. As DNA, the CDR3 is TGTGCCAGCAGCACCCGGACTGAGCAGTACTTC.

The CDR3 nucleotides read TGTGCCAGCATTGAAGCGGGGGGCTCCTACGAGCAGTACTTC. Translated: CASIEAGGSYEQYF. The chain carries TRBV6-5 and TRBJ2-7; 9 nucleotides match TRBD2. Trimming took 7 bases from V and 0 from J; bases not matched to a gene: 4. This CDR3 spans 14 amino acids. CDR1 MNHEY and CDR2 SVGAGI come from the germline V gene.

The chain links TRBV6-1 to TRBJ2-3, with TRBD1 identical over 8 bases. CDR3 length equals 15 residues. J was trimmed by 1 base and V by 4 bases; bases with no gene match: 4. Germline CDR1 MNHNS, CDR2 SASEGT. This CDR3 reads CASSGPGQGTDTQYF. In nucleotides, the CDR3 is TGTGCCAGCAGTGGGCCGGGACAGGGCACAGATACGCAGTATTTT.

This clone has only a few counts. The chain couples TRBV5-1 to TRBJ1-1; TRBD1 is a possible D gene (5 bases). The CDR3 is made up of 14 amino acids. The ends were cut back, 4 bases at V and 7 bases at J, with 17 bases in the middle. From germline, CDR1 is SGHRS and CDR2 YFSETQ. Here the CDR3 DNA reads TGCGCCAGCAGCGTAGGCCCTCGGGGGAGTGAAGCTTTCTTT. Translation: CASSVGPRGSEAFF.

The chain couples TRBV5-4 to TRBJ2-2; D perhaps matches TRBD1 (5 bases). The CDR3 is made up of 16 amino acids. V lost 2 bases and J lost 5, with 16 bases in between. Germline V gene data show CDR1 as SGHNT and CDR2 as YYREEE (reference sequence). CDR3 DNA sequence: TGTGCCAGCAGCTTCTCTGCCAGGGTGGTTACCGGGGAGCTGTTTTTT. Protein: CASSFSARVVTGELFF. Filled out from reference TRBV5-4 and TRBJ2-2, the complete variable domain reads ETGVTQSPTHLIKTRGQQVTLRCSSQSGHNTVSWYQQALGQGPQFIFQYYREEENGRGNFPPRFSGLQFPNYSSELNVNALELDDSALYLCASSFSARVVTGELFFGEGSRLTVL.

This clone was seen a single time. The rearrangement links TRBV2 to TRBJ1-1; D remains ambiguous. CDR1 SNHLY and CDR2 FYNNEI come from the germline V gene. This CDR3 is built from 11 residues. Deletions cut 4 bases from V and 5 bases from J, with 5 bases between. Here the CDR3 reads CASSGGTEAFF. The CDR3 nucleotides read TGTGCCAGCAGTGGCGGGACTGAAGCTTTCTTT.

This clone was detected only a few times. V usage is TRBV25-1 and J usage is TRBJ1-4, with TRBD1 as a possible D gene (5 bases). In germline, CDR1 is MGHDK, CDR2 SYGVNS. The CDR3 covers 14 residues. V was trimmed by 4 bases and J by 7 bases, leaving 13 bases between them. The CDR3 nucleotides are TGTGCCAGCAGTGGGTGGGGGAAGGGTGAAAAACTGTTTTTT. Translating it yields CASSGWGKGEKLFF.

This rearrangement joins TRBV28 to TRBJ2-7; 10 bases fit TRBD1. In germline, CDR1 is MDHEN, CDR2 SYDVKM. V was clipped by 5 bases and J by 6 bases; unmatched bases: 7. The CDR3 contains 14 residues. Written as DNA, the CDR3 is TGTGCCAGCAGTCTAAGGACAGGGGGTCGCGAGCAGTACTTC. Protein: CASSLRTGGREQYF.

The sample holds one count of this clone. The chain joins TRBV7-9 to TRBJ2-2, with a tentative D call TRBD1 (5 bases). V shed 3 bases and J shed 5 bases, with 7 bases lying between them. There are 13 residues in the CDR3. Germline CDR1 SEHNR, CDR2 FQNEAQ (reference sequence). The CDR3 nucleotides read TGTGCCAGCAGCTTGACAGTTACCGGGGAGCTGTTTTTT. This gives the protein CASSLTVTGELFF.

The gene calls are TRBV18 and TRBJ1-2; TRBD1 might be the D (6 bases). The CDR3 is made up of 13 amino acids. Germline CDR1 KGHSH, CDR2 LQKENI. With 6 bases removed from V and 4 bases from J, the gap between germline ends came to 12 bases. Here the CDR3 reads CASSQDSSYGYTF. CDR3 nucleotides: TGTGCCAGCTCCCAGGACAGCTCCTATGGCTACACCTTC.

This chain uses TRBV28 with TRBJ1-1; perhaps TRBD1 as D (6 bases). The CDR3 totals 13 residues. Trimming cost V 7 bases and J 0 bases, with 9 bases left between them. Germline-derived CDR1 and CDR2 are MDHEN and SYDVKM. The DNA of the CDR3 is TGTGCCAGCAACAGGGAAATGAACACTGAAGCTTTCTTT. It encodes CASNREMNTEAFF.

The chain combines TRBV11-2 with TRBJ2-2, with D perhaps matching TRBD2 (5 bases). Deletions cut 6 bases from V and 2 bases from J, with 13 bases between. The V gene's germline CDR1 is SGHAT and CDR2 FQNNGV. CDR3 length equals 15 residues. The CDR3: CASSLRGFNTGELFF. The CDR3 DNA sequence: TGTGCCAGCAGTCTTCGCGGGTTTAACACCGGGGAGCTGTTTTTT.

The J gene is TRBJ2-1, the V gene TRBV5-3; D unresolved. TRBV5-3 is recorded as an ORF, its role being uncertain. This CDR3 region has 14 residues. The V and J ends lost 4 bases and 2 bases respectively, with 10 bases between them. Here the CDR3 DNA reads TGTGCCAGAAGCACGGACCTTCCCTACAATGAGCAGTTCTTC. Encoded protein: CARSTDLPYNEQFF.

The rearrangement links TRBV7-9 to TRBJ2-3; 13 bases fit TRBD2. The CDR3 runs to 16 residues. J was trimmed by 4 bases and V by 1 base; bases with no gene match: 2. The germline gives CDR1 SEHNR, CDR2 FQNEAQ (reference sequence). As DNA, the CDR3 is TGTGCCAGCAGCTTAGGACTAGCGGGAGGCCCAGATACGCAGTATTTT. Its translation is CASSLGLAGGPDTQYF.

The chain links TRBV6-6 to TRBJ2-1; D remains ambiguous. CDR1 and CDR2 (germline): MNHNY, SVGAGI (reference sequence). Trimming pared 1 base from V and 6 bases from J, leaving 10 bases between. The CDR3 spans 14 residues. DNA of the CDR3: TGTGCCAGCAGTTACTTGGGATCGCGCAATGAGCAGTTCTTC. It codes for CASSYLGSRNEQFF.

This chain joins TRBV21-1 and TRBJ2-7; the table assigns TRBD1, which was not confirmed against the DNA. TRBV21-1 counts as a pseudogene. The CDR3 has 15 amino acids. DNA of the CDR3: TGTGCCAGCAGCAAACCCGGACAGGGGGTCCGGGAGCAGTACTTC. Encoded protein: CASSKPGQGVREQYF.